The rows below give T cell receptor beta chains drawn from one sample of a study of T cells in Graves' hyperthyroidism and ophthalmopathy. TCRdb reprocessed the multiplex PCR reads with MiXCR, giving one entry per CDR3 protein. The table has around 520,000 distinct CDR3 sequences, 24% seen once. The source material was blood. The receptors were gathered from a woman in her 30s with Graves' ophthalmopathy. CDR3s leave out the opening cysteine and the closing phenylalanine or tryptophan.

TRBV12-3/TRBV12-4	TRBJ2-2	ASSLAGTGAGELF
TRBV5-1	TRBJ1-2	ASSLRARGENYGYT
TRBV27	TRBJ2-7	ASSGGGGPYEQY
TRBV28	TRBJ2-7	ASSPGQGFYGQY
TRBV7-3	TRBJ1-1	ASSSTPGTGGTEAF
TRBV10-3	TRBJ2-7	AISESRNEQY
TRBV11-2	TRBJ1-1	ASSFPWTGPNTEAF
TRBV6-2/TRBV6-3	TRBJ2-2	ASSYFRTAPMRNTGELF
TRBV7-4	TRBJ2-5	ASSLIPGQSHQETQY
TRBV20-1	TRBJ2-7	SARDEGGSFYEQY
TRBV6-1	TRBJ1-2	ASSRQGNNYGYT
TRBV29-1	TRBJ1-1	SVEEGKAF
TRBV6-4	TRBJ2-7	ASSDPGTGHF
TRBV3-1	TRBJ2-7	ASRGEFDEQY
TRBV27	TRBJ2-7	ASSLMSSSYEQY
TRBV19	TRBJ1-5	ATRTRNQPQH
TRBV18	TRBJ2-6	ASSRAGRTGANVLT
TRBV6-1	TRBJ1-2	ACTRRTGGREFDYGYT
TRBV24-1	TRBJ2-7	ATGSWGKSSYEQY
TRBV10-3	TRBJ2-5	AIRSSTSGETQY
TRBV20-1	TRBJ2-5	SATTSGGAGETQY
TRBV5-1	TRBJ2-5	ASSKGTGGSLETQY
TRBV6-5	TRBJ1-2	ASSYSNSRGYGYT
TRBV11-2	TRBJ2-7	ASSREPDHEQY
TRBV7-2	TRBJ2-7	ASSSRGTSSYEQY
TRBV6-1	TRBJ1-5	ASCASKNQPQH
TRBV7-3	TRBJ1-2	ASSLGGDGYGYT
TRBV19	TRBJ1-5	ASSIDGQIGGNQPQH
TRBV6-1	TRBJ1-1	ASSPPGRARNTEAF
TRBV5-1	TRBJ2-2	ASRRGQGDTGELF
TRBV3-1	TRBJ1-5	ASGQYEGAREPQH
TRBV6-7	TRBJ1-5	ASSYLGTGSNQPQH
TRBV12-3/TRBV12-4	TRBJ1-1	ASSHRVNTEAF
TRBV13	TRBJ2-7	ASSLVGGENEQY
TRBV4-1	TRBJ2-7	ASSQDLWPGSEQY
TRBV6-5	TRBJ1-1	ASSYLWTGANTEAF
TRBV15	TRBJ2-7	ATSRDWGTGQDYEQY